Each of the 18 T cell receptor beta chains below was sequenced from the same sample in a study of blood T cell repertoires in COVID-19 (TCRdb year 2020). To prepare the library, the immunoSEQ multiplex PCR assay was applied. TCRdb mirrors the immuneACCESS table, restricted to in-frame sequences. Some clones are absent from its copies; in checked studies, under half trace to an unresolved V gene, and the reason for the others is unknown. Recorded for this sample are approximately 110,000 clones; around 86% of them occurred a single time. About 40% of the sample lies in the top ten. Specimen: peripheral blood. The receptors come from a man older than 75 with acute or convalescent COVID-19.

The J gene is TRBJ2-5, the V gene TRBV18; 8 bases match TRBD2. The V segment lost 2 bases and the J segment 3 bases; nucleotides outside the gene matches: 2. CDR3 size: 14 residues. Germline V CDR1 and CDR2: KGHSH, LQKENI. DNA of the CDR3: TGTGCCAGCTCACCAGGCGGGGGGAAAGAGACCCAGTACTTC. Protein product: CASSPGGGKETQYF.

This clone was observed a handful of times. The V call is TRBV6-6, the J call TRBJ1-1, with 7 bases lining up with TRBD1. The V segment lost 6 bases and the J segment 0 bases; nucleotides outside the gene matches: 7. Germline-derived CDR1 and CDR2 are MNHNY and SVGAGI (reference sequence). This CDR3 has 15 residues. This CDR3 is CASRPGTALNTEAFF. The CDR3 DNA reads as TGTGCCAGCAGACCAGGGACAGCTTTGAACACTGAAGCTTTCTTT.

V usage is TRBV10-3 and J usage is TRBJ2-7; 9 positions agree with TRBD1. CDR1 is ENHRY and CDR2 is SYGVKD in the germline V gene. V lost 5 bases, J lost 4 bases, and 12 bases stayed unmatched. The CDR3 length is 16 residues. CDR3 DNA sequence: TGTGCCATCAGTCTACAGGGGGCGCGAGGTGGATACGAGCAGTACTTC. Translated, it gives CAISLQGARGGYEQYF.

In its sample, this clone was seen once. As DNA, the CDR3 is TGCGCCAGCAGCCCTTCGGGACAGAGAAATGAAAAACTGTTTTTT. Translation: CASSPSGQRNEKLFF. The V gene is TRBV5-1, the J gene TRBJ1-4; 7 bases are a match to TRBD1. The CDR3 has 15 amino acids. Germline values: CDR1 SGHRS, CDR2 YFSETQ. V shed 4 bases and J 5 bases; nucleotides not matched to a gene: 8.

The rearrangement links TRBV5-1 to TRBJ1-2, with 7 bases identical to TRBD1. The CDR3 runs to 13 residues. J gave up 8 bases and V 4 bases, and 8 bases lay outside the gene matches. Germline V lookup: CDR1 SGHRS, CDR2 YFSETQ. CDR3: CASSGDSQLGYTF. The CDR3 nucleotides are TGCGCCAGCAGCGGGGACAGTCAGCTCGGCTACACCTTC.

The gene calls are TRBV15 and TRBJ1-5, with D possibly matching TRBD1 (5 bases). Germline loops: CDR1 LNHNV, CDR2 YYDKDF (reference sequence). The CDR3 covers 17 residues. V shed 0 bases and J shed 3 bases, with 15 bases lying between them. The CDR3 sequence is CATSREGPRSNNQPQHF. Here the CDR3 DNA reads TGTGCCACCAGCAGAGAGGGGCCTAGGAGTAACAATCAGCCCCAGCATTTT.

The rearrangement joins TRBV28 to TRBJ2-1, with 10 bases that match TRBD1. V shed 1 base, J shed 3 bases, and the junction held 9 bases outside the gene matches. This CDR3 comprises 18 residues. Per germline, CDR1 MDHEN and CDR2 SYDVKM. CDR3 region: CASSLSRGRDRGYNEQFF. CDR3 sequence (DNA): TGTGCCAGCAGTTTATCGCGAGGCCGGGACAGGGGCTACAATGAGCAGTTCTTC.

This chain connects TRBV11-2 to TRBJ1-4; D is unresolved. The CDR3 spans 11 residues. Germline V gives CDR1 SGHAT, CDR2 FQNNGV. V was cut by 5 bases and J by 4 bases, with 2 bases left in between. The CDR3 region is CASSLNEKLFF. In nucleotides, the CDR3 is TGTGCCAGCAGCCTTAATGAAAAACTGTTTTTT.

V gene TRBV19 combines with J gene TRBJ1-5; D possibly corresponds to TRBD1 (6 bases). Germline CDR1 reads LNHDA; CDR2 reads SQIVND (reference sequence). The V end was cut by 4 bases, the J end by 0 bases, with 13 bases between. There are 16 residues in the CDR3. The CDR3 loop reads CASSTDRPYSNQPQHF. DNA of the CDR3: TGTGCCAGTAGTACGGACAGACCCTATAGCAATCAGCCCCAGCATTTT.

The V gene is TRBV6-2 or TRBV6-3, the J gene TRBJ1-5; 7 bases map to TRBD1. V lost 0 bases to trimming and J lost 2 bases; unmatched junction nucleotides: 4. This CDR3 contains 16 residues. Per germline, CDR1 MNHEY and CDR2 SVGEGT. The CDR3: CASSYSTGTGNQPQHF. The DNA for the CDR3 is TGTGCCAGCAGTTACTCGACCGGGACAGGCAATCAGCCCCAGCATTTT.

The chain combines TRBV6-6 with TRBJ2-7; 7 nucleotides match TRBD2. The CDR3 totals 16 residues. V lost 0 bases to trimming and J lost 7 bases; unmatched junction nucleotides: 12. CDR1 and CDR2 from the germline V gene are MNHNY and SVGAGI (reference sequence). The CDR3 protein is CASSYSGTLNGGEQYF. The DNA for the CDR3 is TGTGCCAGCAGTTACTCTGGGACCCTTAACGGGGGGGAGCAGTACTTC.

The rearrangement uses TRBV9 and TRBJ2-3, with TRBD2 identical over 13 bases. Trimming took 1 base from V and 8 from J; bases not matched to a gene: 4. Germline lookup yields CDR1 SGDLS and CDR2 YYNGEE. The CDR3 has 15 residues. In nucleotides, the CDR3 is TGTGCCAGCAGCGTACTAGGACTAGCGGGAGCTACGCAGTATTTT. Amino acid sequence: CASSVLGLAGATQYF.

This chain joins TRBV7-9 and TRBJ1-3; TRBD1 might be the D (6 bases). Germline CDR1 and CDR2: SEHNR and FQNEAQ (reference sequence). The CDR3 totals 15 residues. V lost 5 bases, J lost 0 bases, and 11 bases lay in between. Here the CDR3 reads CASSARDNSGNTIYF. CDR3 DNA sequence: TGTGCCAGCAGCGCACGGGACAACTCTGGAAACACCATATATTTT.

The table lists this clone with a few counts. The chain recombines TRBV6-5 with TRBJ1-5; D is undetermined. Germline CDR1 reads MNHEY; CDR2 reads SVGAGI. Trimming pared 7 bases from V and 0 bases from J, leaving 7 bases between. The CDR3 has 13 amino acids. The CDR3, as DNA: TGTGCCAGCAAGAGCGATAGCAATCAGCCCCAGCATTTT. Its translation is CASKSDSNQPQHF.

V gene TRBV6-5 combines with J gene TRBJ1-5, with TRBD1 matching over 8 bases. This CDR3 region has 15 residues. CDR1 is MNHEY, CDR2 SVGAGI, per germline. The V segment lost 5 bases and the J segment 3 bases; nucleotides outside the gene matches: 6. This CDR3 reads CASSPWTGSNQPQHF. Written as DNA, the CDR3 is TGTGCCAGCAGTCCTTGGACAGGGTCCAATCAGCCCCAGCATTTT.

This chain links TRBV10-2 with TRBJ1-5; possibly TRBD1 for D (5 bases). Germline CDR1 is WSHSY and CDR2 is SAAADI. The CDR3 contains 15 residues. The V end lost 3 bases, the J end lost 2 bases, and 11 bases lay between the germline ends. The CDR3 spells CASSERGLGNQPQHF. CDR3 sequence (DNA): TGCGCCAGCAGTGAACGGGGGTTAGGCAATCAGCCCCAGCATTTT.

This clone has just one count. The V and J genes are TRBV2 and TRBJ2-7, with 9 bases matching TRBD1. Germline CDR1 is SNHLY and CDR2 is FYNNEI. Germline trimming cut 3 bases from V and 5 bases from J; bases unmatched to any gene: 8. This CDR3 is 15 amino acids long. The CDR3 DNA sequence: TGTGCCAGCAGTGACTTATCCAGGACAGGGGACGAGCAGTACTTC. This translates into CASSDLSRTGDEQYF.

Notes on this clone: Germline and junction disagree at one end, which may indicate a read error. The CDR3 coding sequence is TGTGCCACCAGTGATCGGACTAGCCCACTAATCGCCTTT. It translates to CATSDRTSPLIAF. The V call is TRBV24-1, the J call TRBJ2-3; 8 bases match TRBD2. Germline assignment: CDR1 KGHDR and CDR2 SFDVKD. CDR3 length: 13 amino acids.